This TCR beta chain originates from a study of T cells in localized non-small cell lung cancer. The method was immunoSEQ multiplex PCR; TCRdb's version includes in-frame clones alone and lacks a portion of them. The table shows 30,000 to 35,000 clones, with about 89% occurring only once. Overall study findings and caveats: Median approximately 61 top-100 tumor clones were shared with paired adjacent lung. An association was observed between higher blood T cell density and longer overall survival. It was uninvolved adjacent lung that showed the highest T cell clonality, exceeding tumor.

This clone was recorded a few times. The antigen remains undetermined. CDR1 is LNHNV and CDR2 is YYDKDF in the germline V gene (reference sequence). The ends were cut back, 3 bases at V and 6 bases at J, with 15 bases in the middle. CDR3 size: 15 residues. The sample was peripheral blood, taken before any cancer treatment. The chain has TRBV15 and TRBJ1-5; a possible D gene is TRBD1 (6 bases). The clonotype comes from an older female donor with stage I lung adenocarcinoma. Here the CDR3 reads CATSRDRGAGQPQHF. DNA of the CDR3: TGTGCCACCAGCAGGGACAGAGGGGCAGGTCAGCCCCAGCATTTT.